Listed here are 30 T cell receptor beta chains from one sample, sequenced in a study of OX40 agonist ivuxolimab in advanced cancers. TCRdb's table, derived via immunoSEQ multiplex PCR, lists solely in-frame clones and lacks some. In the table there are roughly 50,000 clones, approximately 80% of which are singletons. Source: CD4+ or CD8+ T cells sorted from blood, taken in a trial of the OX40 agonist ivuxolimab. The receptors come from an adult with an advanced solid tumor such as melanoma, head and neck, liver or kidney cancer.

The V call is TRBV28, the J call TRBJ1-6; D is possibly TRBD1 (5 bases). V lost 1 base to trimming and J lost 7 bases, with 14 bases between them. The germline CDR1 and CDR2 sequences are MDHEN and SYDVKM. CDR3 length: 16 amino acids. The CDR3 loop is CASSLSGTPWNSPLHF. Written as DNA, the CDR3 is TGTGCCAGCAGTTTATCCGGGACGCCGTGGAATTCACCCCTCCACTTT.

This chain links TRBV19 with TRBJ2-1, with D perhaps matching TRBD1 (6 bases). CDR1 and CDR2 (germline): LNHDA, SQIVND (reference sequence). CDR3 length equals 16 residues. Trimming stripped 3 bases from V and 6 bases from J, with 18 bases between. CDR3 region: CASSILNPTGSNEQFF. In DNA, the CDR3 is TGTGCCAGTAGTATCCTTAATCCTACAGGGAGCAATGAGCAGTTCTTC.

This chain links TRBV29-1 with TRBJ2-2; 8 nucleotides match TRBD1. The germline V gene encodes CDR1 SQVTM and CDR2 ANQGSEA. The CDR3 runs 14 residues. The V gene end was trimmed by 7 bases and the J gene end by 5 bases; junction bases not matched to a gene: 9. Here the CDR3 reads CSANPGQGTGELFF. CDR3 DNA sequence: TGCAGCGCCAACCCAGGACAGGGAACCGGGGAGCTGTTTTTT.

The rearrangement uses TRBV11-3 and TRBJ1-2; the match to TRBD1 covers 8 bases. Trimming took 4 bases from V and 6 from J; bases not matched to a gene: 4. This CDR3 has 13 amino acids. The germline V gene has CDR1 SGHNT and CDR2 YENEEA. CDR3 sequence reads: CASSSAQGDGYTF. For the CDR3, the DNA is TGTGCCAGCAGCTCGGCACAGGGGGATGGCTACACCTTC.

V gene TRBV5-1 combines with J gene TRBJ2-1, with D possibly being TRBD1 (6 bases). This CDR3 is 15 amino acids long. CDR1 SGHRS and CDR2 YFSETQ come from the germline V gene. V dropped 0 bases and J dropped 10 bases, with 17 bases sitting between them. DNA for the CDR3: TGCGCCAGCAGCTTGGGGGGTGCCCCGAGGGGGGAGCAGTTCTTC. It yields the protein CASSLGGAPRGEQFF. Variable domain in full (rest from reference TRBV5-1 and TRBJ2-1): KAGVTQTPRYLIKTRGQQVTLSCSPISGHRSVSWYQQTPGQGLQFLFEYFSETQRNKGNFPGRFSGRQFSNSRSEMNVSTLELGDSALYLCASSLGGAPRGEQFFGPGTRLTVL.

This clone came up once. This rearrangement joins TRBV28 to TRBJ2-3, with D possibly matching TRBD2 (5 bases). This CDR3 spans 14 amino acids. Germline V gives CDR1 MDHEN, CDR2 SYDVKM. Between the trimmed V and J ends, which lost 6 bases and 3 bases, there was a span of 13 bases. The CDR3 loop is CASSLYGRTDTQYF. The CDR3 DNA follows: TGTGCCAGCAGCCTATATGGGAGAACAGATACGCAGTATTTT. The whole variable domain, filled in from reference TRBV28 and TRBJ2-3, reads DVKVTQSSRYLVKRTGEKVFLECVQDMDHENMFWYRQDPGLGLRLIYFSYDVKMKEKGDIPEGYSVSREKKERFSLILESASTNQTSMYLCASSLYGRTDTQYFGPGTRLTVL.

The rearrangement uses TRBV29-1 and TRBJ2-7; the D gene could be TRBD1 or TRBD2 (5 bases each). Germline loops: CDR1 SQVTM, CDR2 ANQGSEA. Trimming shortened V by 1 base and J by 2 bases, and 6 bases separated the two germline ends. CDR3 length: 12 residues. DNA for the CDR3: TGCAGCGTTGAAGGGGGGACCTACGAGCAGTACTTC. Translating gives CSVEGGTYEQYF.

This sequence joins TRBV11-2 and TRBJ2-7; 8 nucleotides agree with TRBD1. The CDR3 is 12 amino acids. The germline gives CDR1 SGHAT, CDR2 FQNNGV. The trim removed 5 bases at V and 5 bases at J, leaving 2 bases unmatched. The CDR3 sequence is CASSRDRNEQYF. CDR3 nucleotide sequence: TGTGCCAGCAGCAGGGACAGGAACGAGCAGTACTTC.

The chain couples TRBV28 to TRBJ2-7, with unresolved D. V dropped 1 base and J dropped 5 bases, with 6 bases sitting between them. The CDR3 totals 12 residues. Germline V gene lookup returns CDR1 MDHEN and CDR2 SYDVKM. For the CDR3, the DNA is TGTGCCAGCAGTTTATTTAGGGACGAGCAGTACTTC. Protein sequence: CASSLFRDEQYF.

V and J are TRBV18 and TRBJ1-1, with 9 bases aligning to TRBD1. The CDR3 is made up of 16 amino acids. The germline V gene encodes CDR1 KGHSH and CDR2 LQKENI. V was clipped by 2 bases and J by 3 bases; unmatched bases: 7. The DNA of the CDR3 is TGTGCCAGCTCACCATCCGGGACAGGGAGAGACACTGAAGCTTTCTTT. Protein sequence: CASSPSGTGRDTEAFF. Full variable domain (rest looked up from reference TRBV18 and TRBJ1-1): NAGVMQNPRHLVRRRGQEARLRCSPMKGHSHVYWYRQLPEEGLKFMVYLQKENIIDESGMPKERFSAEFPKEGPSILRIQQVVRGDSAAYFCASSPSGTGRDTEAFFGQGTRLTVV.

V gene TRBV7-2 combines with J gene TRBJ1-1; unclear D gene. V was trimmed by 2 bases and J by 1 base, leaving 11 bases between them. The germline V gene has CDR1 SGHTA and CDR2 FQGNSA. The CDR3 runs 15 residues. CDR3 sequence: CASSLPFTPNTEAFF. The CDR3, as DNA: TGTGCCAGCAGCTTACCATTCACCCCGAACACTGAAGCTTTCTTT.

This clone has just one count. V is TRBV4-3 and J is TRBJ2-5; 7 bases match TRBD2. The ends lost 1 base at V and 2 bases at J; junction bases unmatched: 10. CDR1 and CDR2 (germline): LGHNA, YSLEER. The CDR3 length is 17 residues. As DNA, the CDR3 is TGCGCCAGCAGCCAAGGGGGGGGTGGGCTCGGTCAAGAGACCCAGTACTTC. Protein: CASSQGGGGLGQETQYF.

The rearrangement links TRBV28 to TRBJ1-5; D perhaps matches TRBD1 (6 bases). Deletions cut 5 bases from V and 6 bases from J, with 17 bases between. The CDR3 spans 15 residues. Germline V gene sequence: CDR1 MDHEN, CDR2 SYDVKM. CDR3 amino acids: CASSPPTGRGQPQHF. CDR3 DNA sequence: TGTGCCAGCAGTCCCCCTACAGGGCGAGGTCAGCCCCAGCATTTT.

This clone was seen only once. The rearrangement joins TRBV18 to TRBJ2-7; TRBD1 might be the D (6 bases). The CDR3 has 12 residues. The V end lost 2 bases, the J end lost 4 bases, and 6 bases lay between the germline ends. In germline, CDR1 is KGHSH, CDR2 LQKENI. CDR3: CASSPDRYEQYF. DNA of the CDR3: TGTGCCAGCTCACCAGACAGGTACGAGCAGTACTTC.

This chain uses TRBV6-6 with TRBJ2-5, with TRBD2 identical over 7 bases. This CDR3 is 13 amino acids long. J gave up 5 bases and V 8 bases, and 8 bases lay outside the gene matches. Germline V gene lookup returns CDR1 MNHNY and CDR2 SVGAGI (reference sequence). CDR3 nucleotide sequence: TGTGCCAGCGGGGGGGGGATCGGCGAGACCCAGTACTTC. Translating gives CASGGGIGETQYF.

J is TRBJ2-1 and V is TRBV11-1, with D perhaps matching TRBD2 (6 bases). Germline-derived CDR1 and CDR2 are SGHAT and FQDESV (reference sequence). V gave up 5 bases and J gave up 10 bases, with 15 bases separating them. The CDR3 spans 13 residues. Here the CDR3 DNA reads TGTGCCAGCAGCCCTCTGCTAGCGCGCGAGCAGTTCTTC. It yields the protein CASSPLLAREQFF.

V usage is TRBV30 and J usage is TRBJ2-4, with 8 bases fitting TRBD2. Losses at the gene ends were 3 bases for V and 7 bases for J; bases not matched to a gene: 8. CDR3 size: 14 residues. Germline V lookup: CDR1 GTSNPN, CDR2 SVGIG (reference sequence). CDR3 in amino acids: CAWRQAGARNIQYF. CDR3 nucleotides: TGTGCCTGGAGGCAAGCGGGGGCGCGGAACATTCAGTACTTC.

The chain joins TRBV7-2 to TRBJ2-5, with D uncertain. This CDR3 contains 11 residues. V was pared by 0 bases and J by 5 bases, with 1 base between. Looked up from germline, CDR1 is SGHTA and CDR2 is FQGNSA. The CDR3 reads CASSLAETQYF. CDR3 bases: TGTGCCAGCAGCTTAGCCGAGACCCAGTACTTC.

This clone was observed once. This chain connects TRBV30 to TRBJ2-3; D is perhaps TRBD1 (6 bases). Germline values: CDR1 GTSNPN, CDR2 SVGIG (reference sequence). Between the trimmed V and J ends, which lost 4 bases and 9 bases, there was a span of 11 bases. This CDR3 is built from 11 residues. Here the CDR3 reads CAWTSQGTQYF. The CDR3 region has the DNA TGTGCCTGGACCTCGCAGGGGACGCAGTATTTT.

The V and J genes are TRBV7-9 and TRBJ1-5; tentative D call: TRBD1 (6 bases). The V and J ends lost 7 bases and 4 bases respectively, with 14 bases between them. Germline V lookup: CDR1 SEHNR, CDR2 FQNEAQ (reference sequence). This CDR3 comprises 14 residues. CDR3 sequence: CASTAAGVNQPQHF. The CDR3 region has the DNA TGTGCCAGCACCGCGGCAGGGGTAAATCAGCCCCAGCATTTT.

This clone has only a few counts. The chain employs TRBV5-1 and TRBJ1-2; tentative D call: TRBD1 (6 bases). CDR1 is SGHRS, CDR2 YFSETQ, per germline. This CDR3 region has 17 residues. V was pared by 1 base and J by 4 bases, with 20 bases between. Written as DNA, the CDR3 is TGCGCCAGCAGCTTGAGGTCAGGGGTAAGGGAGACCTATGGCTACACCTTC. Its translation: CASSLRSGVRETYGYTF.

The CDR3 reads CASSSTNSLFGDEQFF. In DNA form, the CDR3 reads TGTGCCAGCAGCTCAACAAATTCTTTATTCGGGGATGAGCAGTTCTTC. This chain connects TRBV13 to TRBJ2-1, with D tentatively TRBD2 (5 bases). V gave up 4 bases and J gave up 8 bases, with 21 bases separating them. Germline CDR1 reads PRHDT; CDR2 reads FYEKMQ (reference sequence). The CDR3 runs to 16 residues.

The chain is built from TRBV11-2 and TRBJ1-1; D perhaps matches TRBD1 (6 bases). Looked up from germline, CDR1 is SGHAT and CDR2 is FQNNGV. The V and J ends lost 1 base and 4 bases respectively, with 19 bases between them. The CDR3 runs to 17 residues. The CDR3 bases are TGTGCCAGCAGCTTAGTAGGTAGGGGGTACTTTAGCACTGAAGCTTTCTTT. Amino acids: CASSLVGRGYFSTEAFF. The full variable domain, completed using reference TRBV11-2 and TRBJ1-1, is EAGVAQSPRYKIIEKRQSVAFWCNPISGHATLYWYQQILGQGPKLLIQFQNNGVVDDSQLPKDRFSAERLKGVDSTLKIQPAKLEDSAVYLCASSLVGRGYFSTEAFFGQGTRLTVV.

The J gene is TRBJ2-7, the V gene TRBV18; D perhaps matches TRBD2 (6 bases). CDR1 and CDR2 (germline): KGHSH, LQKENI. Trimming cost V 0 bases and J 7 bases, with 10 bases left between them. The CDR3 loop spans 13 amino acids. The CDR3 protein is CASSPPSRGEQYF. DNA for the CDR3: TGTGCCAGCTCACCACCGAGCCGGGGGGAGCAGTACTTC.

Only one count was recorded for this clone. The chain uses TRBV4-2 and TRBJ2-1; perhaps TRBD2 as D (6 bases). The CDR3 has 16 amino acids. The germline V gene encodes CDR1 LGHNA and CDR2 YNFKEQ. V shed 4 bases and J shed 6 bases, with 19 bases lying between them. CDR3 nucleotides: TGTGCCAGCAGCCTCGTCCCGGGACTGGGTTTCAATGAGCAGTTCTTC. This encodes CASSLVPGLGFNEQFF.

The chain recombines TRBV5-6 with TRBJ1-4; D is possibly TRBD1 (5 bases). V lost 0 bases and J lost 5, with 11 bases in between. The CDR3 totals 15 residues. Germline loops: CDR1 SGHDT, CDR2 YYEEEE. CDR3 sequence reads: CASSLDQGLNEKLFF. The CDR3, as DNA: TGTGCCAGCAGCTTGGATCAGGGCCTGAATGAAAAACTGTTTTTT.

The J gene is TRBJ1-2, the V gene TRBV4-1, with unresolved D. CDR1 and CDR2 from the germline V gene are MGHRA and YSYEKL. This CDR3 has 13 residues. V lost 0 bases and J 1 base, leaving 3 bases between the germline ends. CDR3 coding DNA: TGCGCCAGCAGCCAAGATGATAACTATGGCTACACCTTC. Its protein product is CASSQDDNYGYTF.

Comment on this clone: One end of the junction varies from germline; a read error may be responsible. Other DNA sequences in the same sample also yield this CDR3. The V and J genes are TRBV11-2 and TRBJ1-1, with 7 bases that match TRBD1. There are 15 residues in the CDR3. Germline V gene data show CDR1 as SGHAT and CDR2 as FQNNGV. DNA for the CDR3: TGTGCCAGCAGCTTACTGACAGGGACCAACACTGAAGCTTTCTTC. This gives the protein CASSLLTGTNTEAFF.

J is TRBJ2-1 and V is TRBV6-4; D might be TRBD1 or TRBD2, each matching 6 bases. The CDR3 is 14 amino acids. V was cut by 5 bases and J by 9 bases, with 17 bases left in between. Germline-derived CDR1 and CDR2 are MRHNA and SNTAGT. In DNA, the CDR3 is TGTGCCAGCAGTTGGGGCAGGGGAGGTAGTGAGCAGTTCTTC. This translates into CASSWGRGGSEQFF.

The chain combines TRBV6-5 with TRBJ2-7; possibly TRBD2 for D (5 bases). The V and J ends lost 6 bases and 6 bases respectively, with 15 bases between them. Germline CDR1 reads MNHEY; CDR2 reads SVGAGI. This CDR3 spans 13 amino acids. The CDR3 is CASSPDAGREQYF. The DNA of the CDR3 is TGTGCCAGCAGCCCCGACGCGGGCCGCGAGCAGTACTTC.